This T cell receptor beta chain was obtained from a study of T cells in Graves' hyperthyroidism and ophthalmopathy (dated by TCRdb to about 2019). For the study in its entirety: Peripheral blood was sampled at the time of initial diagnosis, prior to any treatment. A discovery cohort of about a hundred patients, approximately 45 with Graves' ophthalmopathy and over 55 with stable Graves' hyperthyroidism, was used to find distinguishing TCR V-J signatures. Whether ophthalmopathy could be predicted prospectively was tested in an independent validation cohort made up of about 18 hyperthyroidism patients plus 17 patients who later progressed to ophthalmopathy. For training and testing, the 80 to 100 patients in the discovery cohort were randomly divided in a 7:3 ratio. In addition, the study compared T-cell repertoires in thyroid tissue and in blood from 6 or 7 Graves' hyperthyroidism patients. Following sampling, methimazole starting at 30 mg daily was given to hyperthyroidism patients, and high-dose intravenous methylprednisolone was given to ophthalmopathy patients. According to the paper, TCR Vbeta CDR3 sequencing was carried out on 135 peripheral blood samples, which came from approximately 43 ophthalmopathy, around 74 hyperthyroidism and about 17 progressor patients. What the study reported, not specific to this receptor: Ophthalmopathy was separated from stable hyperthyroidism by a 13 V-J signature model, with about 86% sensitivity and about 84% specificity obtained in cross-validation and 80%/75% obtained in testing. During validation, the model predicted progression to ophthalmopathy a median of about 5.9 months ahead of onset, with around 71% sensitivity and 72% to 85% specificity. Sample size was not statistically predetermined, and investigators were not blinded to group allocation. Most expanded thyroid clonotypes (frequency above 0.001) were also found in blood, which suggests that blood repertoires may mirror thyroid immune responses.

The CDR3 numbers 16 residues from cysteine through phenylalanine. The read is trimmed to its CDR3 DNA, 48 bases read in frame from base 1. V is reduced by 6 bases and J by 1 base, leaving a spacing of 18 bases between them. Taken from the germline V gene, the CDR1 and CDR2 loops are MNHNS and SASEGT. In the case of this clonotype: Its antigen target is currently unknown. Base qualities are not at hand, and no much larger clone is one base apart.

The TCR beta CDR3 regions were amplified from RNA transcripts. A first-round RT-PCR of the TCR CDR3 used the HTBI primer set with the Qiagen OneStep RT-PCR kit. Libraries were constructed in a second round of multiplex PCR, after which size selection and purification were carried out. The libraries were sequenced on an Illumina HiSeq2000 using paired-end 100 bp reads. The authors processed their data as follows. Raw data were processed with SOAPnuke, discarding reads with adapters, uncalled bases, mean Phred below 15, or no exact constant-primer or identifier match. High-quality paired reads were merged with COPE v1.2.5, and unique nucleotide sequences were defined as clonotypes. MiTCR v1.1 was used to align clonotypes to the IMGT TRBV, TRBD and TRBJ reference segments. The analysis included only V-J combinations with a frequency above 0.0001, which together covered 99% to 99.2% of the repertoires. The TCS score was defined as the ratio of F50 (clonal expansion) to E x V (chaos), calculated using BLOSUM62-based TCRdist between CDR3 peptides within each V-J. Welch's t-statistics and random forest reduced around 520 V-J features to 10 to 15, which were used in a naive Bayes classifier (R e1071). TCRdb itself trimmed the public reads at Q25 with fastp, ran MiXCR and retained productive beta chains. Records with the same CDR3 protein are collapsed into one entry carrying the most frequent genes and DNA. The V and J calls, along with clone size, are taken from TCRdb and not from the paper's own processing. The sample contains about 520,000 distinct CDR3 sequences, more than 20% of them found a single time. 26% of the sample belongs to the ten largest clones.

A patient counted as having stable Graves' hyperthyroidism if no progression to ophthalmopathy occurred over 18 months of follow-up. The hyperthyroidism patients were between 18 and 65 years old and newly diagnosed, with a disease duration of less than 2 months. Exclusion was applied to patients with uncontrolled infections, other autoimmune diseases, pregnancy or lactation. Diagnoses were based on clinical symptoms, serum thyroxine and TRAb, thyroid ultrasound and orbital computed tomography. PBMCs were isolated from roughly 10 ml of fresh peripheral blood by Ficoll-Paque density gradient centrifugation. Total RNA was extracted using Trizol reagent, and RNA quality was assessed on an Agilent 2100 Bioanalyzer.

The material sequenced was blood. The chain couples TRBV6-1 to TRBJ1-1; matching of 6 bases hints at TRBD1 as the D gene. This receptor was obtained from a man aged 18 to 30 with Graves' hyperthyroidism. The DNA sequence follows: TGTGCCAGCAGCGCAACAGGGTTTTTCGGGAACACTGAAGCTTTCTTT. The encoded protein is CASSATGFFGNTEAFF.